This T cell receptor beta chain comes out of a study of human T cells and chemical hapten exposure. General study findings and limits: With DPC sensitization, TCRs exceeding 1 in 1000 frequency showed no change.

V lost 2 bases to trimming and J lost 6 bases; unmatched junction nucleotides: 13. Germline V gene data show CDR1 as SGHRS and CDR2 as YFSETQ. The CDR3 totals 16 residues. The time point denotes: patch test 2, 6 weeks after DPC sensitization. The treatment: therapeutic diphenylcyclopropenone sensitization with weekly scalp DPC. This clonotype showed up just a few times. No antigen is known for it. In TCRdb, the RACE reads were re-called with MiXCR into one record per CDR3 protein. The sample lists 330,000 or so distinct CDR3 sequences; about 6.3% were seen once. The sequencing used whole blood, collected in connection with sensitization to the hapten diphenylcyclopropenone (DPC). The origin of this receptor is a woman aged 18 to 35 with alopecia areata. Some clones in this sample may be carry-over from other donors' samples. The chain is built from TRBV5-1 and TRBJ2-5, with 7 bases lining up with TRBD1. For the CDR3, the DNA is TGCGCCAGCAGCTTACACTATACAGGGGAGCTAAAGACCCAGTACTTC. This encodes CASSLHYTGELKTQYF.